Here is one T cell receptor beta chain with its context. Its specificity is unknown. Losses at the gene ends were 4 bases for V and 8 bases for J; bases not matched to a gene: 9. The CDR3 contains 14 residues. From germline, CDR1 is LNHDA and CDR2 SQIVND (reference sequence). The data are from a study of T cell responses to AZD1222 COVID-19 vaccine. Study conclusions and caveats: Baseline seropositives among AZD1222 recipients totaled only five or six. The repertoires were collected only after the peak T cell response.

Some clones are missing from TCRdb's copy, which holds only in-frame ones; the method was immunoSEQ multiplex PCR. The repertoire holds 70,000 to 95,000 clones, nearly 90% seen once, with approximately 2.6% in the top ten. The genes are TRBV19 and TRBJ1-1; 8 bases fit TRBD1. The sequencing used peripheral blood, collected on day 0 of MenACWY control vaccination. This receptor was identified in an adult in good health. The CDR3, as DNA: TGTGCCAGTAGTACCGGACAGGGTATCGAAGAAGCTTTCTTT. Protein: CASSTGQGIEEAFF.